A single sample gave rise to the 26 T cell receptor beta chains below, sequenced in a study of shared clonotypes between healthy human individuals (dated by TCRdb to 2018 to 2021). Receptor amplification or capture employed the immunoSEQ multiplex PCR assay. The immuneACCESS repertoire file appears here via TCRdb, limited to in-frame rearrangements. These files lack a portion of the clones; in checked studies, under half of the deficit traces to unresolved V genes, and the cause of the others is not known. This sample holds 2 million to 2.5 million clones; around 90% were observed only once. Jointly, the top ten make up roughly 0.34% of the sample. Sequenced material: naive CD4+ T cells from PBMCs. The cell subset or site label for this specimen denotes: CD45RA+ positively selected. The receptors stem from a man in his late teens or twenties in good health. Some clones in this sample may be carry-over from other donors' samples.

CDR3 residues: CASSFASKGENGYTF. Written as DNA, the CDR3 is TGCGCCAGCAGCTTCGCTTCGAAGGGAGAGAATGGCTACACCTTC. V is TRBV5-1 and J is TRBJ1-2, with D hard to call. This CDR3 comprises 15 residues. V was pared by 2 bases and J by 6 bases, with 17 bases between. Germline V gives CDR1 SGHRS, CDR2 YFSETQ.

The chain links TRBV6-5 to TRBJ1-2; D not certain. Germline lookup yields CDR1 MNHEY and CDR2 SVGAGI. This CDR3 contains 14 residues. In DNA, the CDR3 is TGTGCAAGTGGCGGGCGGAGCTCCAACTATGGCTACACCTTC. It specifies CASGGRSSNYGYTF.

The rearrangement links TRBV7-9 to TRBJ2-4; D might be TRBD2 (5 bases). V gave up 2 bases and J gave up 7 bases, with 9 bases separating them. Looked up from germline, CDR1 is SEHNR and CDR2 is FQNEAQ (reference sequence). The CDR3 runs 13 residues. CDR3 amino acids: CASSLSTGNIQYF. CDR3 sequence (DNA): TGTGCCAGCAGCTTATCTACGGGGAACATTCAGTACTTC.

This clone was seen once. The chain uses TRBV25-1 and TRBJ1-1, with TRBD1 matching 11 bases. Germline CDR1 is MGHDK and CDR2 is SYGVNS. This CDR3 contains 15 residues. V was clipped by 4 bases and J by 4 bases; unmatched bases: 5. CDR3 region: CASSGFGTGGTEAFF. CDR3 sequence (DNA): TGTGCCAGCAGTGGTTTTGGGACAGGGGGCACTGAAGCTTTCTTT.

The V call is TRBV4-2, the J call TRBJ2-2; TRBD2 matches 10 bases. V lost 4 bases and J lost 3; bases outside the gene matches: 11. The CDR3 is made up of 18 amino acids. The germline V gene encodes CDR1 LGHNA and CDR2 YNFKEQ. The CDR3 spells CASSLPRSSGRDTGELFF. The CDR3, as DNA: TGTGCCAGCAGCCTTCCCCGATCTAGCGGGAGAGACACCGGGGAGCTGTTTTTT.

CDR3 sequence reads: CASRGRTHSETQYF. CDR3 sequence (DNA): TGTGCCAGCAGGGGGCGCACTCACTCCGAGACCCAGTACTTC. The J gene is TRBJ2-5, the V gene TRBV6-6; D is perhaps TRBD1 (5 bases). The germline CDR1 and CDR2 sequences are MNHNY and SVGAGI (reference sequence). The CDR3 extends over 14 amino acids. The V and J ends lost 6 bases and 5 bases respectively, with 16 bases between them.

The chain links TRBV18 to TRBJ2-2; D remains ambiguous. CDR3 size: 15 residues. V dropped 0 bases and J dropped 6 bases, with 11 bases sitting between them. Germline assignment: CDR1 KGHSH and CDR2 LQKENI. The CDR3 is CASSPPTAIPGELFF. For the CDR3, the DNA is TGTGCCAGCTCACCACCTACGGCAATCCCCGGGGAGCTGTTTTTT. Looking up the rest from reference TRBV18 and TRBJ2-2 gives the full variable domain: NAGVMQNPRHLVRRRGQEARLRCSPMKGHSHVYWYRQLPEEGLKFMVYLQKENIIDESGMPKERFSAEFPKEGPSILRIQQVVRGDSAAYFCASSPPTAIPGELFFGEGSRLTVL.

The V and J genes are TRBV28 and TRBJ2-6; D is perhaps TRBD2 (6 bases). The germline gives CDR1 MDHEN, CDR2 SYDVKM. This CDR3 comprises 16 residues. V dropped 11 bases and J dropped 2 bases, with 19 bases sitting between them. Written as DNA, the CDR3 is TGTGCCTCCTCCCCGGGAGACTTAACTGGGGCCAACGTCCTGACTTTC. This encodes CASSPGDLTGANVLTF. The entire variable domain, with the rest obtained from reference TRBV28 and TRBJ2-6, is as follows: DVKVTQSSRYLVKRTGEKVFLECVQDMDHENMFWYRQDPGLGLRLIYFSYDVKMKEKGDIPEGYSVSREKKERFSLILESASTNQTSMYLCASSPGDLTGANVLTFGAGSRLTVL.

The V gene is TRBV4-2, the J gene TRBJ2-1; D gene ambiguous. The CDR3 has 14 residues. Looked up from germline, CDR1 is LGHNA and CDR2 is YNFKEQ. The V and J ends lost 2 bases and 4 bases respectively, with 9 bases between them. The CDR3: CASSQNLLYNEQFF. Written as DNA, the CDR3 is TGTGCCAGCAGCCAAAATCTCCTTTACAATGAGCAGTTCTTC.

The CDR3 spells CVSWGGRIGYEQYF. CDR3 DNA: TGTGTCAGTTGGGGTGGGCGAATCGGCTACGAGCAGTACTTC. The chain employs TRBV28 and TRBJ2-7, with unresolved D. The CDR3 covers 14 residues. Germline CDR1 and CDR2: MDHEN and SYDVKM. The full variable domain, rest sourced from reference TRBV28 and TRBJ2-7, is DVKVTQSSRYLVKRTGEKVFLECVQDMDHENMFWYRQDPGLGLRLIYFSYDVKMKEKGDIPEGYSVSREKKERFSLILESASTNQTSMYLCVSWGGRIGYEQYFGPGTRLTVT.

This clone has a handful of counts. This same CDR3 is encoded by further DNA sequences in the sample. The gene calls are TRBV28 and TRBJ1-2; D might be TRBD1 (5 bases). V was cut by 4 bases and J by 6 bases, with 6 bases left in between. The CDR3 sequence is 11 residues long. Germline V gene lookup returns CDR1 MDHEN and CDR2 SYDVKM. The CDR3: CASSSRDGYTF. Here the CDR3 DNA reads TGTGCCAGCAGTTCCAGGGATGGCTACACCTTC.

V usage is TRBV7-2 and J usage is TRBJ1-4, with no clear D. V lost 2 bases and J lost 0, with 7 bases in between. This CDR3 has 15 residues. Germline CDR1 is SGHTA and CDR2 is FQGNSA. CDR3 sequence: CASSLSLATNEKLFF. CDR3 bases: TGTGCCAGCAGCTTATCCCTGGCAACTAATGAAAAACTGTTTTTT.

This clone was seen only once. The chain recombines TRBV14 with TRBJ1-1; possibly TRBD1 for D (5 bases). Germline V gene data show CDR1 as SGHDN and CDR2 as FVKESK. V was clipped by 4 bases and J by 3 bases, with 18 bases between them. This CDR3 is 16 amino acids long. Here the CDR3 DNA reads TGTGCCAGCAGCCGGGGACCCACTCCTCGGCACACTGAAGCTTTCTTT. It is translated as CASSRGPTPRHTEAFF. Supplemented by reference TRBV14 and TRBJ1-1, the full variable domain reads EAGVTQFPSHSVIEKGQTVTLRCDPISGHDNLYWYRRVMGKEIKFLLHFVKESKQDESGMPNNRFLAERTGGTYSTLKVQPAELEDSGVYFCASSRGPTPRHTEAFFGQGTRLTVV.

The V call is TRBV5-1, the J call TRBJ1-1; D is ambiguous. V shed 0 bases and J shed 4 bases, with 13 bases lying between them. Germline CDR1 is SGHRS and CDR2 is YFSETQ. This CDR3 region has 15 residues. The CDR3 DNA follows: TGCGCCAGCAGCTTGGCTGGAGGGCCGGTCACTGAAGCTTTCTTT. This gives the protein CASSLAGGPVTEAFF.

The CDR3 nucleotides read TGTGCCAGCTCACCAAGGACCAGGGACCAGCCCCAGCATTTT. Its translation: CASSPRTRDQPQHF. This chain joins TRBV18 and TRBJ1-5, with a tentative D call TRBD1 (5 bases). Trimming cost V 2 bases and J 7 bases, with 12 bases left between them. The CDR3 runs to 14 residues. Germline CDR1 is KGHSH and CDR2 is LQKENI.

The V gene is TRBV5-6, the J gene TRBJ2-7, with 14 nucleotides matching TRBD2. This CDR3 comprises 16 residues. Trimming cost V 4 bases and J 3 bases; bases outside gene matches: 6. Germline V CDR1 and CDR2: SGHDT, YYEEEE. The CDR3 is CASSPRGLAGVYEQYF. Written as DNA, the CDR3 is TGTGCCAGCAGCCCGCGGGGACTAGCGGGAGTCTACGAGCAGTACTTC.

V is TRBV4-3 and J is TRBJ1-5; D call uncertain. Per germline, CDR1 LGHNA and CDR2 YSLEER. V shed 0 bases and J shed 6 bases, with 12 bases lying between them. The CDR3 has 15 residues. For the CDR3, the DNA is TGCGCCAGCAGCCAAGATTTCGTCGGAAGTCAGCCCCAGCATTTT. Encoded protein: CASSQDFVGSQPQHF.

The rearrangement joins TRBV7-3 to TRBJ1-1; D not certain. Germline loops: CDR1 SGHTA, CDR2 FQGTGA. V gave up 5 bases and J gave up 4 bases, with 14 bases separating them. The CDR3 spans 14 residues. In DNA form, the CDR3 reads TGTGCCAGCAGCCCCGATCCACGGGGCACTGAAGCTTTCTTT. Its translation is CASSPDPRGTEAFF.

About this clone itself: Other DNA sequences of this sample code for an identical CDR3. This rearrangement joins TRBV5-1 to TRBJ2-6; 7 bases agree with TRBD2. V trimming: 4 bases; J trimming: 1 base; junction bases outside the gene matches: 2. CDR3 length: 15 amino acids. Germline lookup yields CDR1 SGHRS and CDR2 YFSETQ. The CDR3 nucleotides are TGCGCCAGCAGCCCGGGGGGTTCTGGGGCCAACGTCCTGACTTTC. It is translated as CASSPGGSGANVLTF.

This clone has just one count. CDR3 in amino acids: CASSLDPEAGSTDTQYF. The CDR3 DNA is TGTGCCAGCAGCTTAGACCCCGAGGCAGGTAGCACAGATACGCAGTATTTT. This rearrangement joins TRBV7-9 to TRBJ2-3; D not resolved. Germline CDR1 and CDR2: SEHNR and FQNEAQ (reference sequence). This CDR3 comprises 17 residues. Trimming shortened V by 1 base and J by 0 bases, and 14 bases separated the two germline ends.

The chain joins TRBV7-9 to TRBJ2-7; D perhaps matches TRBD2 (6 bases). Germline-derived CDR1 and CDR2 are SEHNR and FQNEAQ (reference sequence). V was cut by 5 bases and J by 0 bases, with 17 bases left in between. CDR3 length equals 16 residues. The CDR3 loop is CASSPLRGKGSYEQYF. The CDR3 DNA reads TGTGCCAGCAGCCCCCTGCGGGGCAAAGGCTCCTACGAGCAGTACTTC.

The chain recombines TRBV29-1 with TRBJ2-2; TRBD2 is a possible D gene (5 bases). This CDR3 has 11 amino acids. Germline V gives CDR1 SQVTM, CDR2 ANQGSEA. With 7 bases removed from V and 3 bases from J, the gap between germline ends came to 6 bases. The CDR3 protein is CSGGYTGELFF. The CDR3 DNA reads TGCAGCGGCGGGTACACCGGGGAGCTGTTTTTT.

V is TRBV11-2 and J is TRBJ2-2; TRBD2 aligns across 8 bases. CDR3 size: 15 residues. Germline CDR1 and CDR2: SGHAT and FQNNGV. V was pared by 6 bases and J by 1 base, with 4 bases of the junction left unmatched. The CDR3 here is CASRLSGRNTGELFF. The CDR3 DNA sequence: TGTGCCAGCAGGCTCAGCGGGAGGAACACCGGGGAGCTGTTTTTT.

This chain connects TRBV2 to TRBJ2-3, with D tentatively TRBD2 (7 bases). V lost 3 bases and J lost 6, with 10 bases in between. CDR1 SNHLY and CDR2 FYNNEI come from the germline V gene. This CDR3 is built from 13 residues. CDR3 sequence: CASSDGGADTQYF. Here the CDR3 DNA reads TGTGCCAGCAGTGATGGGGGGGCCGATACGCAGTATTTT.

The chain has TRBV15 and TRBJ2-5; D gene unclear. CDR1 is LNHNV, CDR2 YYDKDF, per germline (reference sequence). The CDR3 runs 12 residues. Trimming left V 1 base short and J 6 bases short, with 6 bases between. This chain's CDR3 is CATSRVGQTQYF. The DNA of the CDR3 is TGTGCCACCAGCAGAGTAGGTCAGACCCAGTACTTC.

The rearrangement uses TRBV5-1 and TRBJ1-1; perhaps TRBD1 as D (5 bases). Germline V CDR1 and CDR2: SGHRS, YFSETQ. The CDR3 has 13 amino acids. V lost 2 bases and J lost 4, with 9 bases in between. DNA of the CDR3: TGCGCCAGCAGCTTCTCAGGGTCCACTGAAGCTTTCTTT. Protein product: CASSFSGSTEAFF.